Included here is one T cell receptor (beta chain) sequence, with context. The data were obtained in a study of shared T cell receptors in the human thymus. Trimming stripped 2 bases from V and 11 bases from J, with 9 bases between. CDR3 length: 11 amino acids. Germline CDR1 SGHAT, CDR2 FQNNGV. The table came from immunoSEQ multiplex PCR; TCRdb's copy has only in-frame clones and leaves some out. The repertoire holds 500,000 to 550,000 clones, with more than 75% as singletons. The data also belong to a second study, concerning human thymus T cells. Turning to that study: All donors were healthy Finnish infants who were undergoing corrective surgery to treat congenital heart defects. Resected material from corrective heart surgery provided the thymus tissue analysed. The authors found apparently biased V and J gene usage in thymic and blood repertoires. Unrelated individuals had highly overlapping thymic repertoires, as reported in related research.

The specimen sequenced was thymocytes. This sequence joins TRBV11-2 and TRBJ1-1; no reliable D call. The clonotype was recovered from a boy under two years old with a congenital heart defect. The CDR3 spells CASSLSFSAFF. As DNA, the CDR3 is TGTGCCAGCAGCTTAAGTTTTAGTGCTTTCTTT.